The clone carrying this T cell receptor beta chain was counted ten times or more. Its antigen remains unidentified. This sample is part of a study of Graves' ophthalmopathy and Graves' hyperthyroidism. The V end was cut by 3 bases, the J end by 4 bases, with 21 bases between. CDR3 length: 17 residues. CDR1 is ENHRY, CDR2 SYGVKD, per germline. Amplified TCR beta CDR3 regions were obtained using RNA transcripts as template. HTBI primers were used in a first-round RT-PCR, which preceded a second-round multiplex PCR. One entry per CDR3 protein, called by TCRdb with MiXCR from the multiplex PCR reads. Here the sample spans about 380,000 distinct CDR3 sequences, 15% to 19% being singletons. Study-wide results and caveats: Built on 13 signatures, a model told ophthalmopathy apart from stable hyperthyroidism with 85% to 90% sensitivity and roughly 80% specificity.

If no ophthalmopathy appeared within 18 months of follow-up, hyperthyroidism was termed stable. Hyperthyroidism cases were recent diagnoses of under 2 months' duration in people aged 18 to 65. The PBMCs were taken from 10 ml of fresh peripheral blood. The sequencing input was peripheral blood. V and J are TRBV10-3 and TRBJ1-1, with TRBD1 as a possible D gene (5 bases). The clonotype comes from a young woman with stable Graves' hyperthyroidism. The CDR3 coding sequence is TGTGCCATCAGTGACCCCGGGACGAGATTGGGTGGCACTGAAGCTTTCTTT. Protein sequence: CAISDPGTRLGGTEAFF.